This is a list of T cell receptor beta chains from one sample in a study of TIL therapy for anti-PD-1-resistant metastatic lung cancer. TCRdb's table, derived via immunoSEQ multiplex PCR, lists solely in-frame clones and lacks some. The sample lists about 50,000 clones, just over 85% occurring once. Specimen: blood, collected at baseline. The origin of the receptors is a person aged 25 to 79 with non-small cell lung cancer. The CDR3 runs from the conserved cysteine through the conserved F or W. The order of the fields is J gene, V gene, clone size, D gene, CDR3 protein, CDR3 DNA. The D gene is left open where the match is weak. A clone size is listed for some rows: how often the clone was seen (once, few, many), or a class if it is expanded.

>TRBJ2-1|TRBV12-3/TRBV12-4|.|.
CASSLFPEQFF
TGTGCCAGCAGTCTATTCCCTGAGCAGTTCTTC
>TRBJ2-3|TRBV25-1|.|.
CASSAPTGLAQYF
TGTGCCAGCAGTGCCCCGACAGGTCTTGCGCAGTATTTT
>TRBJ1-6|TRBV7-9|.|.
CASSLAEVPNSPLHF
TGTGCCAGCAGCTTAGCGGAGGTTCCTAATTCACCCCTCCACTTT
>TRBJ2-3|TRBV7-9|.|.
CASSLGIEGTDTQYF
TGTGCCAGCAGCCTTGGGATCGAGGGCACAGATACGCAGTATTTT
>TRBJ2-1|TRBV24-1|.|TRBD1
CATSDPPGQGSYNEQFF
TGTGCCACCAGTGATCCGCCGGGACAGGGATCCTACAATGAGCAGTTCTTC
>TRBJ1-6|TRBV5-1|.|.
CASSLGGVPEVLHF
TGCGCCAGCAGCTTGGGGGGGGTTCCCGAAGTCCTCCACTTT
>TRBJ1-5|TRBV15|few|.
CATSRDGPPQHF
TGTGCCACCAGCAGGGACGGTCCGCCCCAGCATTTT
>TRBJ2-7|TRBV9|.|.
CASSVATVPRYEQYF
TGTGCCAGCAGCGTAGCTACGGTACCCCGCTACGAGCAGTACTTC
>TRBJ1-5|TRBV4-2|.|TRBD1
CASSQAQGDQPQHF
TGTGCCAGCAGCCAAGCCCAGGGGGATCAGCCCCAGCATTTT
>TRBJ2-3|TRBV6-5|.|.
CASSYTAGTDTQYF
TGTGCCAGCAGTTACACCGCCGGCACAGATACGCAGTATTTT
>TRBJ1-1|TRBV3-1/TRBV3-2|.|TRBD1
CASSQMRTGAENTEAFF
TGTGCCAGCAGCCAAATGCGGACAGGGGCGGAGAACACTGAAGCTTTCTTT
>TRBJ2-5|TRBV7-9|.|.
CASRPPERETQYF
TGTGCCAGCAGACCACCGGAGAGAGAGACCCAGTACTTC
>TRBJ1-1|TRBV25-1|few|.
CASSDFKNTEAFF
TGTGCCAGCAGTGATTTCAAGAACACTGAAGCTTTCTTT
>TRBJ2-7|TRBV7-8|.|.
CASSSSALMGEQYF
TGTGCCAGCAGCTCCTCAGCCTTAATGGGCGAGCAGTACTTC
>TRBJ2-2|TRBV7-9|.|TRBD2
CASSPPLAGGELFF
TGTGCCAGCAGCCCCCCCCTAGCGGGAGGGGAGCTGTTTTTT
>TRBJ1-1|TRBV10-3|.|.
CAISEDPGEIDTEAFF
TGTGCCATCAGTGAGGATCCAGGGGAGATCGACACTGAAGCTTTCTTT
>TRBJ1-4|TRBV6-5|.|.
CASSPGQMGEKLFF
TGTGCCAGCAGCCCCGGACAGATGGGGGAAAAACTGTTTTTT
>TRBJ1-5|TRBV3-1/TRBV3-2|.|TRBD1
CASSQEYGTGRSNQPQHF
TGTGCCAGCAGCCAAGAATACGGGACAGGGCGAAGCAATCAGCCCCAGCATTTT
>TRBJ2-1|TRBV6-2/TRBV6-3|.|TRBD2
CASSPTSGPYNEQFF
TGTGCCAGCAGCCCGACTAGCGGCCCCTACAATGAGCAGTTCTTC
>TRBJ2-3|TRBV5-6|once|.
CASSFRGGHTDTQYF
TGTGCCAGCAGCTTCCGTGGGGGGCACACAGATACGCAGTATTTT
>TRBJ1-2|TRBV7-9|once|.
CASSLIGDPNYGYTF
TGTGCCAGCAGCTTAATCGGGGACCCTAACTATGGCTACACCTTC
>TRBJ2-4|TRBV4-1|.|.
CASSQGTDLAKNIQYF
TGCGCCAGCAGCCAAGGGACTGACCTAGCCAAAAACATTCAGTACTTC
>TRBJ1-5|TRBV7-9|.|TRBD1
CASSSDRDPGWPQHF
TGTGCCAGCAGCTCCGACAGGGACCCTGGGTGGCCCCAGCATTTT
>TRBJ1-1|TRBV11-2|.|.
CASSLQGPTEAFF
TGTGCCAGCAGCTTACAGGGCCCCACTGAAGCTTTCTTT
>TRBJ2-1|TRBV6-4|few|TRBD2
CASSTGTSETEQFF
TGTGCCAGCAGTACCGGGACTAGCGAAACTGAGCAGTTCTTC
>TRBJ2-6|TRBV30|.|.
CAWTRVGANVLTF
TGTGCCTGGACTCGGGTCGGGGCCAACGTCCTGACTTTC
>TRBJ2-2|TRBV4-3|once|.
CASSQEGGELFF
TGCGCCAGCAGCCAAGAGGGCGGGGAGCTGTTTTTT